The next 3 T cell receptor beta chains were all read from a single sample in a study of CD8 T cells in ankylosing spondylitis. Broader study findings: The study identified a TCR beta motif of eight highly homologous variants that appeared characteristic of ankylosing spondylitis blood.

A single record per CDR3 protein comes from TCRdb applying MiXCR to the 5' RACE reads. The sample records about 840,000 distinct CDR3 sequences, around 11% being singletons. These receptors lack a known antigen. Specimen: blood, either unsorted or a sorted T cell fraction (not recorded which). These receptors all come from a male donor with ankylosing spondylitis.

This clonotype showed up just a few times. The chain has TRBV4-3 and TRBJ1-2; a possible D gene is TRBD1 (5 bases). CDR1 is LGHNA and CDR2 is YSLEER in the germline V gene. This CDR3 has 15 amino acids. V dropped 5 bases and J dropped 6 bases, with 19 bases sitting between them. The CDR3 sequence: CASSYVATGGDGYTF. The CDR3 bases are TGCGCCAGCAGCTACGTGGCGACCGGGGGGGATGGCTACACCTTC.

This clonotype was detected only a few times. The chain recombines TRBV11-2 with TRBJ2-1, with D tentatively TRBD1 (6 bases). This CDR3 is 15 amino acids long. The germline V and J ends were trimmed by 3 bases and 3 bases, with 12 bases remaining between them. Germline V CDR1 and CDR2: SGHAT, FQNNGV. The CDR3 loop reads CASSFIQGSYNEQFF. For the CDR3, the DNA is TGTGCCAGCAGCTTTATCCAGGGGAGCTACAATGAGCAGTTCTTC.

This clonotype appeared a few times. J is TRBJ2-1 and V is TRBV4-3; 7 nucleotides align to TRBD1. Trimming removed 1 base from V and 0 bases from J; junction bases left unmatched: 3. Germline CDR1 reads LGHNA; CDR2 reads YSLEER. CDR3 length: 16 amino acids. CDR3 DNA sequence: TGCGCCAGCAGCCAAGTAGGGACAGTCTCCTACAATGAGCAGTTCTTC. As protein: CASSQVGTVSYNEQFF.